Below, 21 T cell receptor beta chains from the same sample are listed, as sequenced in a study of T-cell reconstitution after alpha-beta-depleted transplantation in children. For TCRbeta, the library was prepared with unique molecular identifiers. Via MiXCR, TCRdb re-called the PCR reads, giving one row per CDR3 protein. Found here are about 350,000 distinct CDR3 sequences, 16% of them singletons; the top ten hold around 41%. Sequences were derived from PBMCs, mostly from graft donor cells, sampled 360 days after TCRalphabeta/CD19-depleted stem cell transplant. These TCRs come from a male patient between 2 and 15 years old who had a stem cell transplant for acute lymphoblastic leukemia, so the T cells may come from the graft donor.

This clonotype was observed many times. The J gene is TRBJ2-3, the V gene TRBV2, with TRBD2 matching 12 bases. CDR1 is SNHLY and CDR2 is FYNNEI in the germline V gene. V gave up 7 bases and J gave up 0 bases; unmatched junction bases: 5. The CDR3 has 16 residues. CDR3 protein: CASNLGLAGSTDTQYF. CDR3 nucleotide sequence: TGTGCCAGCAACCTCGGACTAGCGGGGAGCACAGATACGCAGTATTTT. Variable domain in full (rest from reference TRBV2 and TRBJ2-3): EPEVTQTPSHQVTQMGQEVILRCVPISNHLYFYWYRQILGQKVEFLVSFYNNEISEKSEIFDDQFSVERPDGSNFTLKIRSTKLEDSAMYFCASNLGLAGSTDTQYFGPGTRLTVL.

This clonotype turned up a few times. The genes are TRBV6-5 and TRBJ2-2; a weak D match, TRBD1 (6 bases). This CDR3 comprises 15 residues. Germline V lookup: CDR1 MNHEY, CDR2 SVGAGI. V shed 4 bases and J shed 2 bases, with 11 bases lying between them. CDR3 sequence: CASSSVGANTGELFF. DNA for the CDR3: TGTGCCAGCAGTTCGGTGGGGGCTAACACCGGGGAGCTGTTTTTT.

The chain has TRBV29-1 and TRBJ1-1; 8 positions agree with TRBD1. CDR3 length equals 18 residues. V lost 2 bases, J lost 1 base, and 15 bases stayed unmatched. Germline CDR1 reads SQVTM; CDR2 reads ANQGSEA. In DNA form, the CDR3 reads TGCAGCGTTGAAACGGGACGCAACAGGGGGATCAAGAACACTGAAGCTTTCTTT. Encoded protein: CSVETGRNRGIKNTEAFF.

This clonotype appeared many times. The chain joins TRBV7-3 to TRBJ2-2; D unclear. The germline V gene encodes CDR1 SGHTA and CDR2 FQGTGA. V lost 3 bases, J lost 6 bases, and 5 bases lay in between. The length of the CDR3 is 12 residues. Written as DNA, the CDR3 is TGTGCCAGCAGCTTCTTTCCCGGGGAGCTGTTTTTT. This gives the protein CASSFFPGELFF.

The chain employs TRBV7-2 and TRBJ1-5, with 11 bases fitting TRBD1. The CDR3 has 15 amino acids. The V gene end was trimmed by 5 bases and the J gene end by 7 bases; junction bases not matched to a gene: 7. Germline V gene lookup returns CDR1 SGHTA and CDR2 FQGNSA. CDR3 loop: CASSPRTGGGQPQHF. The DNA of the CDR3 is TGTGCCAGCAGCCCGCGGACAGGGGGCGGGCAGCCCCAGCATTTT.

This clonotype was observed a handful of times. This chain links TRBV4-1 with TRBJ2-7, with D uncertain. There are 13 residues in the CDR3. Germline V gene data show CDR1 as MGHRA and CDR2 as YSYEKL. With 1 base removed from V and 4 bases from J, the gap between germline ends came to 8 bases. CDR3 sequence reads: CASSQGFGYEQYF. DNA of the CDR3: TGCGCCAGCAGCCAAGGGTTTGGGTACGAGCAGTACTTC.

As DNA, the CDR3 is TGTGCCAGCAGTATGTACCAAGAGACCCAGTACTTC. Translating gives CASSMYQETQYF. The rearrangement links TRBV27 to TRBJ2-5; D gene uncertain. From germline, CDR1 is MNHEY and CDR2 SMNVEV (reference sequence). The V gene lost 5 bases and the J gene lost 0 bases, with 4 bases spanning the gap. The length of the CDR3 is 12 residues.

This chain uses TRBV10-3 with TRBJ2-5; D might be TRBD1 (5 bases). The CDR3 sequence is 14 residues long. V was trimmed by 2 bases and J by 1 base, leaving 8 bases between them. Germline V gene data show CDR1 as ENHRY and CDR2 as SYGVKD. The CDR3 coding sequence is TGTGCCATCAGTGAGGGGGCGCCCCAAGAGACCCAGTACTTC. Its translation: CAISEGAPQETQYF.

This clonotype was observed a few times. V usage is TRBV29-1 and J usage is TRBJ2-2; maybe TRBD2 (6 bases). V lost 5 bases and J 4 bases, leaving 8 bases between the germline ends. CDR1 SQVTM and CDR2 ANQGSEA come from the germline V gene. The CDR3 runs 12 residues. CDR3 protein: CSVLGGTGELFF. The CDR3 nucleotides are TGCAGCGTTTTGGGGGGCACCGGGGAGCTGTTTTTT.

At least ten counts were recorded for this clonotype. J is TRBJ2-1 and V is TRBV7-2; 7 positions match TRBD2. The germline CDR1 and CDR2 sequences are SGHTA and FQGNSA. The CDR3 runs to 14 residues. With V trimmed by 7 bases and J by 3 bases, 6 bases remained unmatched. The CDR3 DNA sequence: TGTGCCAGCACCAAAGCGGGATTCTACAATGAGCAGTTCTTC. Translation: CASTKAGFYNEQFF.

J is TRBJ2-7 and V is TRBV6-1; 13 bases map to TRBD2. With 6 bases clipped from V and 0 bases from J, the junction kept 11 bases outside the gene matches. CDR1 is MNHNS, CDR2 SASEGT, per germline. This CDR3 is 18 amino acids long. The CDR3 DNA reads TGTGCCAGCAGCCGAGGACTAGCGGGAGCTACTTTCTCCTACGAGCAGTACTTC. Translation gives CASSRGLAGATFSYEQYF.

The J gene is TRBJ2-1, the V gene TRBV15; the D is unclear. From germline, CDR1 is LNHNV and CDR2 YYDKDF (reference sequence). V gave up 4 bases and J gave up 6 bases, with 4 bases separating them. The CDR3 spans 11 residues. CDR3 DNA sequence: TGTGCCACCAGCAAGCTCAATGAGCAGTTCTTC. Residues: CATSKLNEQFF. The full variable domain, with the rest looked up from reference TRBV15 and TRBJ2-1, is DAMVIQNPRYQVTQFGKPVTLSCSQTLNHNVMYWYQQKSSQAPKLLFHYYDKDFNNEADTPDNFQSRRPNTSFCFLDIRSPGLGDTAMYLCATSKLNEQFFGPGTRLTVL.

This clonotype was recorded at least ten times. The chain is built from TRBV7-2 and TRBJ2-1, with D uncertain. The V end lost 1 base, the J end lost 8 bases, and 3 bases lay between the germline ends. This CDR3 spans 11 amino acids. Germline CDR1 and CDR2: SGHTA and FQGNSA. The chain's CDR3 is CASSLGHEQFF. DNA for the CDR3: TGTGCCAGCAGCTTAGGACATGAGCAGTTCTTC. Complete variable domain (other parts from reference TRBV7-2 and TRBJ2-1): GAGVSQSPSNKVTEKGKDVELRCDPISGHTALYWYRQSLGQGLEFLIYFQGNSAPDKSGLPSDRFSAERTGGSVSTLTIQRTQQEDSAVYLCASSLGHEQFFGPGTRLTVL.

A word on this clonotype: One end of the junction is discordant with germline, which a read error may explain. The V gene is TRBV7-7, the J gene TRBJ2-7; 7 bases line up with TRBD2. CDR1 and CDR2 (germline): SSHAT, FNYEAQ (reference sequence). The CDR3 runs 13 residues. The CDR3, as DNA: TGTGCTAGCAGCGCGGGAGTCTTTTACGAGCAGTACTTC. Amino acids: CASSAGVFYEQYF.

This clonotype was counted between two and nine times. This chain joins TRBV7-8 and TRBJ2-1, with 11 nucleotides matching TRBD2. The junction had 9 bases not matched to a gene; V was cut back by 4 bases and J by 10 bases. This CDR3 contains 15 residues. Per the germline V gene, CDR1 is SGHVS and CDR2 is FQNEAQ. CDR3 sequence (DNA): TGTGCCAGCAGCTCGCCAAGACTAGCGGGATGGGAGCAGTTCTTC. Residues: CASSSPRLAGWEQFF.

This clonotype was seen a handful of times. The chain recombines TRBV6-5 with TRBJ2-5; tentative D call: TRBD1 (6 bases). Per germline, CDR1 MNHEY and CDR2 SVGAGI. V gave up 4 bases and J gave up 1 base, with 16 bases separating them. The CDR3 covers 16 residues. The CDR3 spells CASSSADSLVQETQYF. The CDR3 nucleotides are TGTGCCAGCAGTTCCGCGGACAGCCTAGTCCAAGAGACCCAGTACTTC.

V usage is TRBV30 and J usage is TRBJ2-7; a weak D match, TRBD1 (7 bases). This CDR3 comprises 12 residues. The germline V gene has CDR1 GTSNPN and CDR2 SVGIG (reference sequence). Trimming pared 8 bases from V and 3 bases from J, leaving 14 bases between. CDR3 nucleotides: TGTGCCGGAGGGGGACAGCACTACGAGCAGTACTTC. Residues: CAGGGQHYEQYF.

J is TRBJ2-7 and V is TRBV9; D may match TRBD1 or TRBD2 (5 bases each). Germline V gives CDR1 SGDLS, CDR2 YYNGEE. This CDR3 region has 15 residues. V was pared by 1 base and J by 4 bases, with 15 bases between. The CDR3 DNA reads TGTGCCAGCAGCGTATCGTGGTTTGAGGGGTACGAGCAGTACTTC. It yields the protein CASSVSWFEGYEQYF. Together with reference TRBV9 and TRBJ2-7, the CDR3 gives the full variable domain: DSGVTQTPKHLITATGQRVTLRCSPRSGDLSVYWYQQSLDQGLQFLIQYYNGEERAKGNILERFSAQQFPDLHSELNLSSLELGDSALYFCASSVSWFEGYEQYFGPGTRLTVT.

The V call is TRBV5-1, the J call TRBJ1-4; the D gene is possibly TRBD1 (5 bases). Trimming left V 5 bases short and J 0 bases short, with 14 bases between. This CDR3 region has 16 residues. Germline values: CDR1 SGHRS, CDR2 YFSETQ. This CDR3 is CASSSGRGPTNEKLFF. CDR3 nucleotide sequence: TGCGCCAGCAGTTCCGGGAGGGGACCAACTAATGAAAAACTGTTTTTT.

The chain joins TRBV7-6 to TRBJ2-5; the match to TRBD2 covers 14 bases. Germline assignment: CDR1 SGHVS and CDR2 FNYEAQ. CDR3 length equals 18 residues. Trimming removed 4 bases from V and 5 bases from J; junction bases left unmatched: 12. CDR3 residues: CASSSLTSGRAKGETQYF. In DNA, the CDR3 is TGTGCCAGCAGCTCATTGACTAGCGGGAGGGCGAAGGGGGAGACCCAGTACTTC.

This clonotype was seen more than once but under ten times. The DNA of the CDR3 is TGTGCCACCAGTGATTTTCGGAGGGTAGATGAGCAGTTCTTC. The encoded protein is CATSDFRRVDEQFF. This rearrangement joins TRBV24-1 to TRBJ2-1; tentatively, D is TRBD2 (6 bases). The germline V gene encodes CDR1 KGHDR and CDR2 SFDVKD. This CDR3 is 14 amino acids long. Trimming stripped 1 base from V and 8 bases from J, with 11 bases between.